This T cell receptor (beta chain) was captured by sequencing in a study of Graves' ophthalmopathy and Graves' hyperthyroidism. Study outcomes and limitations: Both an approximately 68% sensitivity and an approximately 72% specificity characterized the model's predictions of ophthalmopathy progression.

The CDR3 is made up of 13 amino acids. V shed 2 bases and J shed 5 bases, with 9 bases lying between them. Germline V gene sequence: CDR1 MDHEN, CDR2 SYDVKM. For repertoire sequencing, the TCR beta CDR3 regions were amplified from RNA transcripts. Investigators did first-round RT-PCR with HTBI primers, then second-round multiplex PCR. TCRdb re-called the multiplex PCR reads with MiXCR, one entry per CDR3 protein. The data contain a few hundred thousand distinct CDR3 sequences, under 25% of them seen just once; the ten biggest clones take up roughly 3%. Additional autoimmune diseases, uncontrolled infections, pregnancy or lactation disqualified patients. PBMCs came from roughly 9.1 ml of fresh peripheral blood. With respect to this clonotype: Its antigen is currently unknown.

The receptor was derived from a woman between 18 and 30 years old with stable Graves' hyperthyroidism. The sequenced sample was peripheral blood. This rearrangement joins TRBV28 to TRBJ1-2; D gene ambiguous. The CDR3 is CASSLDLWYGYTF. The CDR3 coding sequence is TGTGCCAGCAGTTTAGATCTGTGGTATGGCTACACCTTC.